Included here is one T cell receptor (beta chain) sequence, with context. What it binds is unknown. The data belong to a study of tumor-infiltrating lymphocytes in primary liver carcinoma. Findings of the study overall: A significantly higher top-250-clone fraction was recorded for tumors than for blood (p = 0.039). Tumor-adjacent and tumor-blood pairs overlapped less than tumor region pairs did.

Germline values: CDR1 SEHNR, CDR2 FQNEAQ (reference sequence). The ends lost 2 bases at V and 4 bases at J; junction bases unmatched: 17. The CDR3 consists of 18 residues. The source of the blood RNA was unsorted whole blood, and germline DNA was extracted as well. Treatment-naive at the time, the patients had chronic HBV infection. Blood samples of four milliliters were drawn preoperatively. Total RNA (around 500 ng) served as template for TCR beta cDNA synthesis primed by a constant-region primer. Nested multiplex PCR, run for three rounds with slightly modified ARM-PCR, yielded TCR beta libraries. With TRBV1-TRBV30 forward primers and a C-beta reverse primer, the first two PCR rounds were run for nine to eleven cycles each. From the multiplex PCR reads, TCRdb called clonotypes with MiXCR, one entry per CDR3 protein. Found here are around 330,000 distinct CDR3 sequences, approximately 58% of them singletons; the top ten hold approximately 15%.

This TCR was recovered from a woman aged 30 to 39 with primary liver carcinoma and hepatitis B virus infection. The sequenced material came from peripheral blood. The chain combines TRBV7-9 with TRBJ2-7; 7 nucleotides align to TRBD1. This chain's CDR3 is CASSLSRQGPARIYEQYF. Here the CDR3 DNA reads TGTGCCAGCAGCTTAAGCCGACAGGGACCAGCGAGAATATACGAGCAGTACTTC.